In its sample, the clone carrying this TCR beta chain was seen a few times. In the original workflow: How many nucleated cells were present was estimated from reference gene primer amplification. Sequencing was performed with immunoSEQ multiplex PCR; in TCRdb, only in-frame clones are kept and a portion is missing. The D gene and trimming were derived from the DNA, and the V and J assignments and clone size from that table. Among tens of thousands of clones, roughly 80% were seen once, and the ten largest hold 13% to 15%. The data originate from a study of blood T cell repertoires in COVID-19. Study-level background: Italy, Spain and the United States were the sources of the convalescent and acute COVID-19 samples. Sources were T cells, B-cell-depleted T cells, or PBMCs; the material itself was cDNA or gDNA.

CDR1 is SNHLY, CDR2 FYNNEI, per germline. With V trimmed by 1 base and J by 7 bases, 9 bases remained unmatched. The CDR3 has 15 amino acids. The V gene is TRBV2, the J gene TRBJ2-7; 8 bases are a match to TRBD1. This sequence originates from a man aged 45-60 years with active or convalescent COVID-19. Sequences were obtained from peripheral blood. The CDR3 loop reads CASSEVGQGLREQYF. CDR3 nucleotide sequence: TGTGCCAGCAGTGAAGTCGGACAGGGTCTGAGAGAGCAGTACTTC.